This TCR beta chain was recorded in a study of blood T cell repertoires in COVID-19. Study in general: Donors in the United States, Italy and Spain gave samples during acute or convalescent COVID-19. PBMCs, B-cell-depleted T cells, or T cells provided the cDNA or gDNA that made up the material.

Methods used by the authors: By means of reference gene primer amplification, nucleated cell counts were estimated. Repertoires were generated with immunoSEQ multiplex PCR, while TCRdb's copy carries only in-frame clones and drops some. V and J calls plus clone size are reproduced from that table; the DNA served to infer D and trimming. The profile shows around 140,000 clones, 82% of them singletons. The source of this sequence is a human donor with acute or convalescent COVID-19. The donor label of this sample is uncertain. The sequenced sample was peripheral blood.

The CDR3 region is CASSATPDTQYF. Written as DNA, the CDR3 is TGTGCCAGCAGCGCGACTCCAGATACGCAGTATTTT. This chain connects TRBV7-9 to TRBJ2-3; no reliable D call. The CDR3 totals 12 residues. V was trimmed by 5 bases and J by 4 bases, leaving 7 bases between them. Per the germline V gene, CDR1 is SEHNR and CDR2 is FQNEAQ (reference sequence).